The 5 T cell receptor beta chains given below trace back to one sample, sequenced in a study of blood T cells in healthy people across ages. A second about 6 to 12 cycle PCR used barcoded and J-beta primers. A single record per CDR3 protein comes from TCRdb applying MiXCR to the 5' RACE reads. The data show 500,000 to 700,000 distinct CDR3 sequences, about 30% seen once. The sequenced material came from blood. The source is a woman of 80 years or more in good health.

This sequence joins TRBV2 and TRBJ1-6, with D unresolved. The CDR3 totals 15 residues. The V end lost 6 bases, the J end lost 7 bases, and 16 bases lay between the germline ends. Germline assignment: CDR1 SNHLY and CDR2 FYNNEI. Here the CDR3 reads CASRPTRAGNSPLHF. DNA for the CDR3: TGTGCCAGCAGACCCACCAGAGCCGGGAATTCACCCCTCCACTTT.

This clonotype was counted a few times. A much larger clone lies one base from this, so it may be a read error. This chain connects TRBV4-1 to TRBJ2-1; TRBD2 agrees at 9 bases. Looked up from germline, CDR1 is MGHRA and CDR2 is YSYEKL. CDR3 length equals 16 residues. The CDR3 spells CTSSQDESGGLPEQFF. The CDR3 nucleotides are TGCACCAGCAGCCAAGATGAAAGCGGGGGGTTGCCTGAGCAGTTCTTC.

This clonotype was seen many times. This chain connects TRBV25-1 to TRBJ2-1; either TRBD1 or TRBD2 may supply D (7 bases each). CDR3 length equals 15 residues. Trimming removed 5 bases from V and 14 bases from J, with 25 bases in between. Germline V gives CDR1 MGHDK, CDR2 SYGVNS. The CDR3 region has the DNA TGTGCCAGCAGTTTCACTAACCCGTACAGGGGAGGGGAGTTCTTC. Translated: CASSFTNPYRGGEFF.

This clonotype was counted ten times or more. The V gene is TRBV28, the J gene TRBJ2-7; D is perhaps TRBD1 (5 bases). Per germline, CDR1 MDHEN and CDR2 SYDVKM. V shed 0 bases and J shed 2 bases, with 14 bases lying between them. The CDR3 runs 16 residues. The DNA of the CDR3 is TGTGCCAGCAGTTTATGGTCCCGGCAGGGCCCCTACGAGCAGTACTTC. This sequence encodes CASSLWSRQGPYEQYF.

CDR3 loop: CASSGDRGYGYTF. As DNA, the CDR3 is TGTGCCAGCAGCGGTGACAGGGGCTATGGCTACACCTTC. The chain recombines TRBV5-6 with TRBJ1-2; 8 bases are shared with TRBD1. The germline V gene encodes CDR1 SGHDT and CDR2 YYEEEE. The V segment lost 4 bases and the J segment 4 bases; nucleotides outside the gene matches: 3. The CDR3 loop spans 13 amino acids.